The 12 T cell receptor beta chains in this list originate from one sample, sequenced in a study of T cell changes during pregnancy in multiple sclerosis. The data were produced by immunoSEQ multiplex PCR, yet TCRdb's version contains in-frame clones alone and is incomplete. The sample lists 65,000 to 90,000 clones; over 90% were seen once. Source: CD4+ T cells from peripheral blood mononuclear cells, taken after pregnancy. Every receptor here comes from a female donor with multiple sclerosis, enrolled in a pregnancy study.

This chain joins TRBV2 and TRBJ1-6; TRBD1 aligns across 9 bases. With 4 bases clipped from V and 8 bases from J, the junction kept 3 bases outside the gene matches. The CDR3 covers 14 residues. Germline CDR1 is SNHLY and CDR2 is FYNNEI. The CDR3 sequence is CASSGDREDSPLHF. In nucleotides, the CDR3 is TGTGCCAGCAGTGGGGACAGGGAGGATTCACCCCTCCACTTT.

This chain links TRBV7-9 with TRBJ2-1; 7 positions agree with TRBD1. V shed 1 base, J shed 1 base, and the junction held 4 bases outside the gene matches. Germline CDR1 SEHNR, CDR2 FQNEAQ (reference sequence). The CDR3 is 16 amino acids. CDR3: CASSLVVTGSYNEQFF. The DNA for the CDR3 is TGTGCCAGCAGCTTAGTGGTGACAGGGTCCTACAATGAGCAGTTCTTC.

The gene calls are TRBV5-8 and TRBJ2-5; 9 bases map to TRBD1. Looked up from germline, CDR1 is SGHTS and CDR2 is YDEGEE. CDR3 length: 15 residues. Losses at the gene ends were 4 bases for V and 4 bases for J; bases not matched to a gene: 8. CDR3 amino acids: CASSVRRTGVETQYF. The CDR3 coding sequence is TGTGCCAGCAGCGTACGCCGGACAGGGGTAGAGACCCAGTACTTC.

This chain uses TRBV5-1 with TRBJ2-1, with 10 positions matching TRBD2. The CDR3 length is 15 residues. Germline V gene data show CDR1 as SGHRS and CDR2 as YFSETQ. V trimming: 4 bases; J trimming: 2 bases; junction bases outside the gene matches: 3. The CDR3 spells CASSRTSGTYNEQFF. CDR3 DNA sequence: TGCGCCAGCAGCCGTACTAGCGGGACCTACAATGAGCAGTTCTTC.

The chain has TRBV27 and TRBJ1-1; 8 nucleotides match TRBD1. This CDR3 has 13 amino acids. Germline CDR1 is MNHEY and CDR2 is SMNVEV (reference sequence). With 11 bases clipped from V and 3 bases from J, the junction kept 8 bases outside the gene matches. The CDR3 nucleotides read TGTGCCGGCCCCGGACAGGGCGACACTGAAGCTTTCTTT. Translating gives CAGPGQGDTEAFF.

This chain links TRBV27 with TRBJ2-1; 10 bases line up with TRBD2. CDR1 and CDR2 (germline): MNHEY, SMNVEV (reference sequence). J was trimmed by 0 bases and V by 7 bases; bases with no gene match: 3. The CDR3 length is 15 residues. The CDR3 loop is CASTSGGVSYNEQFF. CDR3 DNA: TGTGCCAGCACCAGCGGGGGGGTCTCCTACAATGAGCAGTTCTTC.

This clone was picked up one time. This sequence joins TRBV5-1 and TRBJ2-5; tentatively, D is TRBD1 (5 bases). Germline V gives CDR1 SGHRS, CDR2 YFSETQ. CDR3 length: 14 residues. Trimming cost V 7 bases and J 0 bases, with 13 bases left between them. DNA of the CDR3: TGCGCCAGCTCCACAGGCCAGTACCAAGAGACCCAGTACTTC. Its translation: CASSTGQYQETQYF.

The chain links TRBV10-3 to TRBJ2-1, with a tentative D call TRBD2 (5 bases). This CDR3 is built from 13 residues. Germline loops: CDR1 ENHRY, CDR2 SYGVKD. Deletions cut 6 bases from V and 6 bases from J, with 12 bases between. CDR3 amino acids: CAIRDSKFNEQFF. CDR3 DNA sequence: TGTGCCATCAGGGACTCGAAGTTCAATGAGCAGTTCTTC.

The V call is TRBV5-1, the J call TRBJ2-3; 15 bases are shared with TRBD2. CDR3 length equals 18 residues. V was pared by 0 bases and J by 4 bases, with 6 bases of the junction left unmatched. The germline gives CDR1 SGHRS, CDR2 YFSETQ. The CDR3 loop reads CASSLGLRTSGGADTQYF. The CDR3 nucleotides read TGCGCCAGCAGCTTGGGGCTACGGACTAGCGGGGGGGCAGATACGCAGTATTTT.

This chain links TRBV6-6 with TRBJ2-7; perhaps TRBD2 as D (6 bases). Germline CDR1 MNHNY, CDR2 SVGAGI (reference sequence). V was pared by 0 bases and J by 4 bases, with 10 bases between. CDR3 size: 14 residues. CDR3 loop: CASSYSGEEYEQYF. The CDR3, as DNA: TGTGCCAGCAGTTACTCAGGGGAGGAGTACGAGCAGTACTTC.

This chain connects TRBV6-1 to TRBJ2-7; tentatively, D is TRBD1 (6 bases). The CDR3 extends over 11 amino acids. V lost 10 bases and J 9 bases, leaving 16 bases between the germline ends. CDR1 MNHNS and CDR2 SASEGT come from the germline V gene. The CDR3 region has the DNA TGTGCCACCTCAGGGGTAGAGTGGCAGTACTTC. It translates to CATSGVEWQYF.

The chain combines TRBV5-5 with TRBJ2-7; 7 bases fit TRBD1. Germline values: CDR1 SGHKS, CDR2 YYEKEE (reference sequence). The V and J ends lost 4 bases and 3 bases, in that order; junction bases with no gene match: 13. The CDR3 runs to 16 residues. For the CDR3, the DNA is TGTGCCAGCAGCCCCGACAAACAGGGGCGTTACTACGAGCAGTACTTC. Translating gives CASSPDKQGRYYEQYF.